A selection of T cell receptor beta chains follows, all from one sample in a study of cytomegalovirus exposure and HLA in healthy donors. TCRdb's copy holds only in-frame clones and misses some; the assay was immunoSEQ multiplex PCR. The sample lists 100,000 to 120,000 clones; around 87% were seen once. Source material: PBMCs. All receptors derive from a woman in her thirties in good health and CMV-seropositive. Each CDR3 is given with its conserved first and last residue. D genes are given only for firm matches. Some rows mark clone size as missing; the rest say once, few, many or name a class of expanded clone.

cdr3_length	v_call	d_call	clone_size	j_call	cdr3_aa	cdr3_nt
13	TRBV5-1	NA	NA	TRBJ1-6	CASSWGSGVPLHF	TGCGCCAGCAGCTGGGGATCCGGGGTACCCCTCCACTTT
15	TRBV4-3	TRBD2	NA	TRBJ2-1	CASSPGTSGVWEQFF	TGCGCCAGCAGCCCGGGGACTAGCGGGGTGTGGGAGCAGTTCTTC
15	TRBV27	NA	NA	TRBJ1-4	CASSPVTATNEKLFF	TGTGCCAGCAGCCCGGTAACGGCAACTAATGAAAAACTGTTTTTT
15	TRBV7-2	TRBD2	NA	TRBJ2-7	CASSATSGSSYEQYF	TGTGCCAGCAGCGCAACTAGCGGGAGCTCCTACGAGCAGTACTTC
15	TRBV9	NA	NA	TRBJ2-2	CASSVVSGNTGELFF	TGTGCCAGCAGCGTAGTAAGCGGGAACACCGGGGAGCTGTTTTTT
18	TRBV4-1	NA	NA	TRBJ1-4	CASSQDWIRRGTNEKLFF	TGCGCCAGCAGCCAAGATTGGATAAGGCGAGGGACTAATGAAAAACTGTTTTTT
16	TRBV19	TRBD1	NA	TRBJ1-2	CASSMVMDRDIYGYTF	TGTGCCAGTAGTATGGTGATGGACAGGGATATCTATGGCTACACCTTC
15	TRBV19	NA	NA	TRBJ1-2	CASNQQGLWGYGYTF	TGTGCCAGTAATCAACAGGGTCTGTGGGGCTATGGCTACACCTTC
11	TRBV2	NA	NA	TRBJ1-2	CASRGPTGYTF	TGTGCCAGCAGGGGCCCTACGGGCTACACCTTC
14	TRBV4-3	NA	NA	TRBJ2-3	CASSQTGFTDTQYF	TGCGCCAGCAGCCAAACGGGATTCACAGATACGCAGTATTTT
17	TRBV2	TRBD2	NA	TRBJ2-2	CASRGTSGPWGAGELFF	TGTGCCAGCAGGGGGACTAGCGGCCCTTGGGGGGCCGGGGAGCTGTTTTTT
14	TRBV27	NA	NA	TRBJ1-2	CASSPRQPGYGYTF	TGTGCCAGCAGTCCTCGACAACCAGGCTATGGCTACACCTTC
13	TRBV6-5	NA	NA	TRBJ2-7	CASKQQGPYEQYF	TGTGCCAGCAAGCAGCAGGGTCCCTACGAGCAGTACTTC
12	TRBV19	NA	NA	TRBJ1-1	CASTTQTTEAFF	TGTGCCAGTACCACACAGACCACTGAAGCTTTCTTT
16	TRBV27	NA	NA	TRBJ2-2	CASRGSAGSSTGELFF	TGTGCCAGCAGGGGCTCTGCTGGGAGCTCTACCGGGGAGCTGTTTTTT
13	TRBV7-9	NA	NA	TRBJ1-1	CASSPRYDTEAFF	TGTGCCAGCAGCCCGAGATATGACACTGAAGCTTTCTTT
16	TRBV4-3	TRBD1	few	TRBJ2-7	CASSPEGQGASYEQYF	TGCGCCAGCAGCCCAGAAGGACAGGGGGCCTCCTACGAGCAGTACTTC
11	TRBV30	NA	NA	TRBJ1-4	CAWSSTTVLFF	TGTGCCTGGAGTTCGACGACAGTACTGTTTTTT
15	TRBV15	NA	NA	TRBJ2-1	CATSRGSSLYNEQFF	TGTGCCACCAGCAGAGGGTCTAGCTTGTACAATGAGCAGTTCTTC
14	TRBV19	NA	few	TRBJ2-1	CASSGLTRSNEQFF	TGTGCCAGTAGTGGCCTGACTAGGAGCAATGAGCAGTTCTTC
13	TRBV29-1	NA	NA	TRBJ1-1	CSVATAGRAEAFF	TGCAGCGTCGCCACCGCAGGCAGGGCAGAAGCTTTCTTT
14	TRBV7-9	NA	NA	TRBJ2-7	CASSRGTESYEQYF	TGTGCCAGCAGCCGGGGGACAGAGTCCTACGAGCAGTACTTC
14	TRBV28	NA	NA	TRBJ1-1	CASSPPQFYTEAFF	TGTGCCAGCAGCCCCCCACAGTTTTACACTGAAGCTTTCTTT
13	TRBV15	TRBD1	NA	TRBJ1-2	CATEGTASYGYTF	TGTGCCACCGAAGGGACAGCGTCCTATGGCTACACCTTC
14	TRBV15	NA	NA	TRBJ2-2	CATRRTKNTGELFF	TGTGCCACCAGGAGGACTAAGAACACCGGGGAGCTGTTTTTT
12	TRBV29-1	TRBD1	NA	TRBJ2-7	CSVEWDRDEQYF	TGCAGCGTCGAATGGGACAGGGATGAGCAGTACTTC
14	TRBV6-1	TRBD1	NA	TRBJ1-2	CASTPDRGLYGYTF	TGTGCCAGCACTCCGGACAGGGGGCTTTATGGCTACACCTTC
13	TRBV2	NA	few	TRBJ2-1	CASSSLGYNEQFF	TGTGCCAGCAGTTCTCTAGGCTACAATGAGCAGTTCTTC
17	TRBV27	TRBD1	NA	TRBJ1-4	CASSSRGRRSTNEKLFF	TGTGCCAGCAGTTCCAGGGGGCGCCGGTCAACTAATGAAAAACTGTTTTTT
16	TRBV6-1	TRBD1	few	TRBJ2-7	CASSEAVGDSSYEQYF	TGTGCCAGCAGTGAAGCGGTAGGGGACAGCTCCTACGAGCAGTACTTC
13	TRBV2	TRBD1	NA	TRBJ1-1	CASRGQGVTEAFF	TGTGCCAGCAGGGGACAGGGTGTAACTGAAGCTTTCTTT
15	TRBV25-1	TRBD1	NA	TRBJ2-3	CASSDWDSGTDTQYF	TGTGCCAGCAGTGATTGGGACAGCGGCACAGATACGCAGTATTTT
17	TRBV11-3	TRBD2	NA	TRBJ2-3	CASSLETSGRNTDTQYF	TGTGCCAGCAGCTTAGAGACTAGCGGGCGTAACACAGATACGCAGTATTTT
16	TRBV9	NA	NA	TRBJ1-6	CASSGRYRARNSPLHF	TGTGCCAGCAGCGGTAGATACAGGGCGAGAAATTCACCCCTCCACTTT
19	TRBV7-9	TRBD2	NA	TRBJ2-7	CASSSSAGLGAGGAYEQYF	TGTGCCAGCAGCTCATCCGCCGGTTTGGGAGCGGGAGGAGCTTACGAGCAGTACTTC
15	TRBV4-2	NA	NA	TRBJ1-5	CASSPQARGYQPQHF	TGTGCCAGCAGCCCCCAGGCTAGGGGGTATCAGCCCCAGCATTTT
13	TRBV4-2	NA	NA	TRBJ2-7	CASSRDTSYEQYF	TGTGCCAGCTCCCGGGACACCTCCTACGAGCAGTACTTC
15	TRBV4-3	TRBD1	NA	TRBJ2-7	CASSQETGEDYEQYF	TGCGCCAGCAGCCAAGAGACAGGGGAAGACTACGAGCAGTACTTC
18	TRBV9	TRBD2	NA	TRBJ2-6	CASSGRQSGGSGANVLTF	TGTGCCAGCAGCGGCCGACAGTCGGGGGGCTCTGGGGCCAACGTCCTGACTTTC
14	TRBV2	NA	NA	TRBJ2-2	CASSVLKNTGELFF	TGTGCCAGCAGTGTACTAAAGAACACCGGGGAGCTGTTTTTT
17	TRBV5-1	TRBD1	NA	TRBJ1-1	CASSSGTGVWGNTEAFF	TGCGCCAGCAGCTCCGGGACAGGTGTTTGGGGGAACACTGAAGCTTTCTTT
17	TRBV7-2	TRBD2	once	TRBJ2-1	CASSLVAGGSSYNEQFF	TGTGCCAGCAGCTTAGTAGCGGGGGGCAGCTCCTACAATGAGCAGTTCTTC
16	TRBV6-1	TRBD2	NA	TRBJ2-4	CASSEALAGAKNIQYF	TGTGCCAGCAGTGAAGCGCTAGCGGGAGCCAAAAACATTCAGTACTTC
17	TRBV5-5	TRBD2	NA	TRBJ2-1	CASSFYSSDPTSYEQFF	TGTGCCAGCAGCTTTTATAGCTCGGACCCGACTAGCTATGAGCAGTTCTTC
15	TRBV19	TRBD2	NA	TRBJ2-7	CASSPGLAGSYEQYF	TGTGCCAGTAGTCCTGGACTAGCGGGCTCCTACGAGCAGTACTTC
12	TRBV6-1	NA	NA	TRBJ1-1	CASSESDTEAFF	TGTGCCAGCAGTGAATCCGACACTGAAGCTTTCTTT
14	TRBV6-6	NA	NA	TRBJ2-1	CASSQRDPYNEQFF	TGTGCCAGCAGCCAGAGGGATCCGTACAATGAGCAGTTCTTC
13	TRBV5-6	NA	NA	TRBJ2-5	CASSLRRQETQYF	TGTGCCAGCAGCTTGCGCAGACAAGAGACCCAGTACTTC
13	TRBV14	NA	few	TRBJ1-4	CASSPGICEKLFF	TGTGCCAGCAGCCCAGGGATTTGTGAAAAACTGTTTTTT
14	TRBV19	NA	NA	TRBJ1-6	CASRKQGHNSPLHF	TGTGCCAGTAGGAAACAGGGCCATAATTCACCCCTCCACTTT
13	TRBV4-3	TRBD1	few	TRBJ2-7	CASSRDRGSEQYF	TGCGCCAGCAGCCGGGACAGGGGGAGCGAGCAGTACTTC
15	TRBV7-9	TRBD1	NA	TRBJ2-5	CASSLTGTGGETQYF	TGTGCCAGCAGCTTAACCGGGACAGGGGGGGAGACCCAGTACTTC
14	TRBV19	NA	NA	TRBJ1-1	CASSATGGNTEAFF	TGTGCCAGTAGTGCGACGGGGGGGAACACTGAAGCTTTCTTT